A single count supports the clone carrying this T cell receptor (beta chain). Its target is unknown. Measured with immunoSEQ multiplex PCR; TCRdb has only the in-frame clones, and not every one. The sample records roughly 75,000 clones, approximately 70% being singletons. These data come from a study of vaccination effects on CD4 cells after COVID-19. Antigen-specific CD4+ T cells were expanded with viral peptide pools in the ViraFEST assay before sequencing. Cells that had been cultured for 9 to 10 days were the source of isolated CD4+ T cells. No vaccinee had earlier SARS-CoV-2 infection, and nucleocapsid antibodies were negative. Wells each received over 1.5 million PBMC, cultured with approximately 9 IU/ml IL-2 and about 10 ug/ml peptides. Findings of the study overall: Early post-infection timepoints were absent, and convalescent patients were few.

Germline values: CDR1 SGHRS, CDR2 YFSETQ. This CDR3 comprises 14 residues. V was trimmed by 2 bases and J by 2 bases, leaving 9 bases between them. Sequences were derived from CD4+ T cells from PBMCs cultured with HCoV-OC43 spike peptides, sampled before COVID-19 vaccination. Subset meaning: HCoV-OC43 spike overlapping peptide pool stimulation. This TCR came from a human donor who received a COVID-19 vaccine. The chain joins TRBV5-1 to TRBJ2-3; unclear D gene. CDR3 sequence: CASSFDFHTDTQYF. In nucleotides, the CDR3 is TGCGCCAGCAGCTTTGACTTTCACACAGATACGCAGTATTTT.